The 15 T cell receptor beta chains presented below share a single source sample, sequenced in a study of cytomegalovirus exposure and HLA in healthy donors. The assay was immunoSEQ multiplex PCR, and TCRdb's table has in-frame clones only and misses some. The table lists about 44,000 clones, 93% of them singletons. Sequenced material: PBMCs. Receptors were obtained from a woman between 18 and 30 years old in good health and CMV-seronegative.

This clone was recorded once. The chain joins TRBV6-5 to TRBJ2-7, with TRBD2 matching 12 bases. Losses at the gene ends were 8 bases for V and 1 base for J; bases not matched to a gene: 0. The CDR3 is made up of 13 amino acids. CDR1 is MNHEY and CDR2 is SVGAGI in the germline V gene. The DNA for the CDR3 is TGTGCCAGCGGGACTAGCGGGTCCTACGAGCAGTACTTC. This gives the protein CASGTSGSYEQYF.

The chain combines TRBV9 with TRBJ2-1; 9 bases fit TRBD2. The germline gives CDR1 SGDLS, CDR2 YYNGEE. This CDR3 is built from 16 residues. V dropped 0 bases and J dropped 8; count of bases not matched to a gene: 9. The CDR3 DNA reads as TGTGCCAGCAGCGTAGTGGGTAGCGGGAGAGTGGATGAGCAGTTCTTC. It specifies CASSVVGSGRVDEQFF.

This chain links TRBV25-1 with TRBJ1-6; D might be TRBD1 (5 bases). The V gene's germline CDR1 is MGHDK and CDR2 SYGVNS. Trimming cost V 4 bases and J 7 bases, with 8 bases left between them. The CDR3 runs 13 residues. CDR3 protein: CASSAGGNSPLHF. CDR3 DNA: TGTGCCAGCAGTGCCGGGGGAAATTCACCCCTCCACTTT.

The J gene is TRBJ2-5, the V gene TRBV11-2; perhaps TRBD2 as D (5 bases). Trimming cost V 0 bases and J 5 bases, with 13 bases left between them. Germline V gene data show CDR1 as SGHAT and CDR2 as FQNNGV. The CDR3 is made up of 15 amino acids. CDR3 protein: CASSLESSEWETQYF. The CDR3 DNA reads as TGTGCCAGCAGCTTAGAGAGTAGCGAGTGGGAGACCCAGTACTTC.

This chain joins TRBV9 and TRBJ1-1, with a weak D call TRBD1 (5 bases). The CDR3 covers 14 residues. Trimming took off 4 bases at V and 1 base at J, with 11 bases between the two ends. Germline V lookup: CDR1 SGDLS, CDR2 YYNGEE. This chain's CDR3 is CASSPQGGNTEAFF. The CDR3 DNA is TGTGCCAGCAGCCCCCAGGGTGGGAACACTGAAGCTTTCTTT.

This clone has only one observation. The chain carries TRBV7-9 and TRBJ2-3; 9 nucleotides match TRBD2. The germline CDR1 and CDR2 sequences are SEHNR and FQNEAQ (reference sequence). V shed 1 base, J shed 2 bases, and the junction held 10 bases outside the gene matches. The CDR3 is 18 amino acids. CDR3 amino acids: CASSLEGLAGNPTDTQYF. CDR3 in DNA: TGTGCCAGCAGCTTAGAGGGGCTAGCGGGAAACCCCACAGATACGCAGTATTTT.

V and J are TRBV28 and TRBJ2-5; weak D call: TRBD1 (6 bases). The CDR3 has 15 residues. Germline CDR1 is MDHEN and CDR2 is SYDVKM. V was trimmed by 2 bases and J by 5 bases, leaving 15 bases between them. The CDR3 sequence is CASSLGTRTSETQYF. CDR3 nucleotide sequence: TGTGCCAGCAGTTTAGGGACACGGACTTCGGAGACCCAGTACTTC.

The chain carries TRBV27 and TRBJ2-1; TRBD2 matches 16 bases. This CDR3 contains 15 residues. Germline V gene lookup returns CDR1 MNHEY and CDR2 SMNVEV (reference sequence). V lost 6 bases, J lost 7 bases, and 3 bases stayed unmatched. The CDR3 bases are TGTGCCAGCAGGGGACTAGCGGGAGGGCCGAATGAGCAGTTCTTC. It codes for CASRGLAGGPNEQFF.

The chain couples TRBV28 to TRBJ1-1; D may be TRBD1 (6 bases). The CDR3 is made up of 15 amino acids. The germline V gene encodes CDR1 MDHEN and CDR2 SYDVKM. V was clipped by 1 base and J by 5 bases, with 14 bases between them. The CDR3 nucleotides are TGTGCCAGCAGTTTATCAGGGGCAGGCGGAACTGAAGCTTTCTTT. This sequence encodes CASSLSGAGGTEAFF.

This clone is termed medium-sized. The rearrangement links TRBV6-4 to TRBJ2-3; 12 positions match TRBD2. V lost 4 bases and J lost 1; bases outside the gene matches: 0. The CDR3 sequence is 15 residues long. Looked up from germline, CDR1 is MRHNA and CDR2 is SNTAGT. CDR3 residues: CASSGTSGGTDTQYF. The CDR3 region has the DNA TGTGCCAGCAGTGGGACTAGCGGGGGCACAGATACGCAGTATTTT.

V is TRBV28 and J is TRBJ2-7; D is possibly TRBD2 (6 bases). V was pared by 8 bases and J by 9 bases, with 29 bases between. Germline V gene data show CDR1 as MDHEN and CDR2 as SYDVKM. CDR3 length equals 16 residues. CDR3 DNA: TGTGCCAGCGCCAATCAGGGAGGTCGGCGGGACGAAAGGCAGTACTTC. Translated, it gives CASANQGGRRDERQYF.

This clone has only a few counts. This rearrangement joins TRBV28 to TRBJ2-2, with D maybe TRBD2 (5 bases). The CDR3 covers 15 residues. Deletions cut 2 bases from V and 0 bases from J, with 7 bases between. Looked up from germline, CDR1 is MDHEN and CDR2 is SYDVKM. CDR3 in amino acids: CASSLPGTNTGELFF. CDR3 bases: TGTGCCAGCAGTTTACCGGGGACGAACACCGGGGAGCTGTTTTTT.

The J gene is TRBJ2-7, the V gene TRBV11-1; D not certain. Germline V gene sequence: CDR1 SGHAT, CDR2 FQDESV (reference sequence). The V end was cut by 2 bases, the J end by 2 bases, with 10 bases between. The length of the CDR3 is 14 residues. CDR3 sequence (DNA): TGTGCCAGCAGCTTACTCCCAGAACCCTACGAGCAGTACTTC. Protein sequence: CASSLLPEPYEQYF.

The chain links TRBV28 to TRBJ2-7; no reliable D call. The CDR3 is 12 amino acids. V lost 8 bases to trimming and J lost 0 bases, with 8 bases between them. Germline CDR1 is MDHEN and CDR2 is SYDVKM. The CDR3 spells CASCVDSYEQYF. CDR3 nucleotide sequence: TGTGCCAGCTGCGTTGACTCCTACGAGCAGTACTTC.

This chain links TRBV18 with TRBJ1-2; the D is unclear. This CDR3 spans 14 amino acids. V gave up 3 bases and J gave up 2 bases, with 10 bases separating them. CDR1 KGHSH and CDR2 LQKENI come from the germline V gene. The CDR3 here is CASSPSAGNYGYTF. CDR3 nucleotide sequence: TGTGCCAGCTCACCCTCTGCAGGCAACTATGGCTACACCTTC.